Here is one TCR beta chain with its context. Its antigen target is currently unknown. No much larger clonotype is one base removed from it; base qualities were not supplied. The data belong to a study of cytomegalovirus exposure and HLA in healthy donors (dated by TCRdb to 2016 to 2017). At the level of the whole study: According to a later analysis, one platform produced both the approximately 110 validation repertoires and the roughly 660 repertoires of the first cohort. The study aimed to test whether signatures of past pathogen exposure could be identified by cataloging public T cell receptors. The study combined high-throughput TCR immunosequencing, statistical association of individual TCRs with disease status, and machine learning to predict cytomegalovirus infection status. Besides the first cohort of more than 650 subjects, a separate validation cohort made up of 120 different subjects was used.

Study-wide findings and limitations: While some public TCRs were present in many individuals, most TCR sequences turned up only very rarely across donors. Subsequent analysis determined that TCRs grouped into clusters in the first cohort also showed a tendency toward co-occurrence across the roughly 130 validation repertoires, and approximately 93% of cluster scores exceeded 0. The authors suggested that the approach could potentially be extended to other disease states and immunological phenotypes. All 120 or so repertoires were used to score co-occurrence in the validation cohort in a later analysis, because that analysis had no HLA typing for the cohort. The classifier was reported to diagnose cytomegalovirus status with high specificity and sensitivity in both the original and validation cohorts. The study gave a list of 150 to 200 TCR beta chains associated with cytomegalovirus. A few of the identified cytomegalovirus-associated TCR beta chains were confirmed in vitro to be specific for cytomegalovirus antigens.

The donors were included in the validation cohort of approximately 130 subjects, a group kept apart from the roughly 730-subject first cohort. Library method: the immunoSEQ multiplex PCR assay. The paper's data handling went like this. A statistical classification framework was built for diagnosing cytomegalovirus status from the catalog of TCR beta chain sequences. Drawn from immuneACCESS, this table holds only the in-frame rearrangements with V and J called that TCRdb kept. Clones are partly lost; checked studies trace under half to an unresolved V gene and leave the rest unexplained. V and J calls and clone size follow that table, whereas D and trimming were derived from the DNA. This sample comprises roughly 300,000 clones, around nine tenths of them detected only once. 0.92% of the sample belongs to the ten largest clones. The sample comprised PBMCs. The TCR was taken from a woman aged 18-29 years in good health and CMV-seronegative.

The CDR3 protein sequence reads: CASSFSGLAFYEQYF. The nucleotides are TGTGCCAGCAGTTTTTCGGGACTAGCTTTTTACGAGCAGTACTTC. The chain links TRBV28 with TRBJ2-7, and TRBD2 matches 9 of the central bases. CDR1 is given as MDHEN and CDR2 as SYDVKM, both from the germline V gene. From V the trimming removes 3 bases and from J it removes 4 bases, while the gene matches leave 7 bases of the junction unaccounted for. The CDR3 sequence holds 15 residues, the cysteine and phenylalanine included. Only the CDR3 DNA is retained, 45 bases long and in frame from the first base.